This T cell receptor beta chain stems from a study of blood T cell repertoires in COVID-19. In the study's own analysis: By means of reference gene primer amplification, nucleated cell counts were estimated. Some clones are missing from TCRdb's copy, which holds only in-frame ones; the method was immunoSEQ multiplex PCR. V and J calls and clone size are copied from that table; D and trimming were computed from the DNA. In the table there are approximately 170,000 clones, approximately 91% of which are singletons. This clone was recorded only once. Donors were grouped by their self-reported clinical history. Recovered participants had two consecutive negative NP/OP PCR tests, healthcare professional clearance, or symptom resolution. Germline V gives CDR1 LGHDT, CDR2 YNNKEL (reference sequence). Trimming stripped 0 bases from V and 0 bases from J, with 6 bases between. There are 15 residues in the CDR3.

The sample consisted of PBMCs or T cells enriched from blood (not recorded which). This clonotype originated in a woman between 18 and 29 years old who had recovered from COVID-19. The chain couples TRBV3-1 (or the pseudogene TRBV3-2) to TRBJ1-3; no clear D gene. CDR3 in DNA: TGTGCCAGCAGCCAAGAGGTTAGCTCTGGAAACACCATATATTTT. It encodes CASSQEVSSGNTIYF.